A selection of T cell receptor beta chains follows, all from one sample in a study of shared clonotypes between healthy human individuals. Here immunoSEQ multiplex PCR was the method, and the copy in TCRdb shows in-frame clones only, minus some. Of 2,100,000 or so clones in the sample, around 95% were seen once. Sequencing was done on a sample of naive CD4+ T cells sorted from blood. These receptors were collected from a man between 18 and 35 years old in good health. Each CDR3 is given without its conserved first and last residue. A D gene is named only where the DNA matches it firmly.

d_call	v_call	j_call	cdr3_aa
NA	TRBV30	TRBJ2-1	AWQTNNNEQF
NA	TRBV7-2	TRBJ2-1	ASSPRGGNEQF
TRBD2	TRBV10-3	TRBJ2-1	AISGSSGINEQF
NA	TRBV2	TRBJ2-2	ASRGIGTTTGELF
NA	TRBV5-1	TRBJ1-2	ASTKGGFEHGYT
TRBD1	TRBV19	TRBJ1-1	ASSLFPTGVNTEAF
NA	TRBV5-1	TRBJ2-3	ASSLAPFSTDTQY
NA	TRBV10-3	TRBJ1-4	AIRQGISEKLF
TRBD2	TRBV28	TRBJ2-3	ASSYPAGLDTQY
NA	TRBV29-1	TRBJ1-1	SVADRGNTEAF
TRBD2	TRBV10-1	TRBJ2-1	ASSKGIAGGPVEQF
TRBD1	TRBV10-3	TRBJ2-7	AIRRTGVYEQY
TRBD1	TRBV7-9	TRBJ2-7	ASSLALRDRGYEQY
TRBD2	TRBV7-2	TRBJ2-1	ASSLVSSGTEQF
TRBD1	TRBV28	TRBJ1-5	ASSRDGTVSNQPQH
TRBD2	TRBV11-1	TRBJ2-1	ASSLGGGRYNEQF
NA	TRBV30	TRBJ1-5	AWSGGPNQPQH
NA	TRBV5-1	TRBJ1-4	ASSPSGDNEKLF
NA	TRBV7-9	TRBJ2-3	ASSLGGMDGDTQY
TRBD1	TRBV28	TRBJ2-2	ASSLLPGQGNTGELF
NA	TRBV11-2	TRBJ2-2	ASSLAFSRATGELF
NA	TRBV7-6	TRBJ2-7	ASSLETGYEQY
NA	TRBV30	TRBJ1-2	AWSVAGQGYGYT
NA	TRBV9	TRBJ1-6	ASSVWQENSPLH
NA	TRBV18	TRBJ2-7	ASSPWRQSDEQY
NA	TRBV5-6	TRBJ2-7	ASSPMTAYEQY
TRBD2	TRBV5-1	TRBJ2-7	ASSLAWGGEQY
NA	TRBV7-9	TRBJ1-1	ASSLVRDPLLAF
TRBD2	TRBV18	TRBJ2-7	ASSPPPLAGAHEQY
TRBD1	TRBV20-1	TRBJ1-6	SAAGQAKLH
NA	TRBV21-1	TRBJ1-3	ASSKGQGACGNTIY
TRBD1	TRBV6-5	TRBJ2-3	ASRQGVGDTQY
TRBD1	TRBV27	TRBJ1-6	ASSLFLTGGVYNSPLH
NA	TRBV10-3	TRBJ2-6	AITESGANVLT
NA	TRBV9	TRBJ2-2	ASGSATNTGELF
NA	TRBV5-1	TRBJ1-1	ASFTGGGNTEAF
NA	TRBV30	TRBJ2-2	AQTTESTGELF